This note documents a single T cell receptor (beta chain) sequence. Its antigen is undetermined. These data belong to a study of cytomegalovirus exposure and HLA in healthy donors. Findings of the study overall: A classifier reportedly called cytomegalovirus status with high sensitivity and specificity. Some TCR beta chains (164 of them) were listed as cytomegalovirus-associated.

The protocol was immunoSEQ multiplex PCR, while the TCRdb copy is restricted to in-frame clones and leaves out a portion. This table holds 150,000 to 180,000 clones, 80% to 90% found once. It was the approximately 130-subject validation cohort, separate from the approximately 700-subject first cohort, to which the donors belonged. This CDR3 comprises 15 residues. The junction had 5 bases not matched to a gene; V was cut back by 3 bases and J by 3 bases. Germline V lookup: CDR1 LGHNA, CDR2 YSLEER. Sequencing was carried out using PBMCs. This TCR derives from a man younger than 35 in good health and CMV-seropositive. The chain couples TRBV4-3 to TRBJ2-3; 8 bases line up with TRBD2. The CDR3 DNA reads as TGCGCCAGCAGCCACCTTAGCGGGACGACAGATACGCAGTATTTT. This translates into CASSHLSGTTDTQYF.